A selection of T cell receptor beta chains follows, all from one sample in a study of T cells in Graves' hyperthyroidism and ophthalmopathy. TCRdb re-called the multiplex PCR reads through MiXCR, storing one row per CDR3 protein. The top ten clones hold around 31% of a sample with hundreds of thousands of distinct CDR3 sequences, roughly 32% of them seen once. Sequenced input: blood. The receptor set was obtained from a woman between 35 and 50 years old with Graves' hyperthyroidism. Each CDR3 is given with its conserved first and last residue. The D gene is left open where the match is weak. Clone size is not always given. Where it is, it says once, few, many or a class for expanded clones.

D | size | J | length | V | CDR3 | DNA
- | - | TRBJ2-1 | 12 | TRBV20-1 | CSARDLGNEQFF | TGCAGTGCTAGAGATCTGGGGAATGAGCAGTTCTTC
- | few | TRBJ2-5 | 11 | TRBV2 | CAGLFKETQYF | TGTGCCGGCCTCTTCAAAGAGACCCAGTACTTC
- | many | TRBJ2-5 | 15 | TRBV5-1 | CASSPTGDRSETQYF | TGCGCCAGCAGCCCGACCGGCGACAGATCAGAGACCCAGTACTTC
TRBD2 | - | TRBJ2-7 | 15 | TRBV7-2 | CASSYRGLAGDEQYF | TGTGCCAGCAGCTACCGGGGACTAGCGGGAGACGAGCAGTACTTC
- | many | TRBJ1-3 | 16 | TRBV13 | CASSLGGDRSGNTIYF | TGTGCCAGCAGCTTAGGTGGGGATCGCTCTGGAAACACCATATATTTT
TRBD2 | - | TRBJ2-7 | 15 | TRBV28 | CASSYPTSGRYEQYF | TGTGCCAGCAGTTACCCGACTAGCGGGAGATACGAGCAGTACTTC
- | many | TRBJ1-2 | 10 | TRBV6-1 | CASSEWAYTF | TGTGCCAGCAGTGAATGGGCATACACCTTC
TRBD1 | many | TRBJ2-7 | 14 | TRBV13 | CASSSDRDAYEQYF | TGTGCCAGCAGCTCCGACAGGGATGCCTACGAGCAGTACTTC
- | many | TRBJ1-1 | 13 | TRBV7-2 | CASSLEGRTEAFF | TGCGCCAGCAGCTTGGAGGGTCGCACTGAAGCTTTCTTT
TRBD1 | - | TRBJ1-6 | 14 | TRBV29-1 | CSVATGTYNSPLHF | TGCAGCGTCGCGACAGGGACCTATAATTCACCCCTCCACTTT
- | many | TRBJ1-2 | 13 | TRBV2 | CASSGDGDYGYTF | TGTGCCAGCAGTGGGGACGGGGACTATGGCTACACCTTC
- | many | TRBJ2-5 | 15 | TRBV9 | CASSDPGGSVGTQYF | TGTGCCAGCAGCGACCCCGGGGGCTCAGTGGGGACCCAGTACTTC
- | many | TRBJ2-7 | 12 | TRBV7-2 | CASSQDRSEQYF | TGTGCCAGCAGCCAAGATAGGTCGGAGCAGTACTTC
- | - | TRBJ1-5 | 14 | TRBV25-1 | CASSVQGGSQPQHF | TGTGCCAGCAGTGTACAGGGAGGGAGTCAGCCCCAGCATTTT
- | - | TRBJ2-3 | 10 | TRBV2 | CASVRDTQYF | TGTGCCAGCGTAAGGGATACGCAGTATTTT
- | few | TRBJ2-7 | 14 | TRBV19 | CATSWGGGPYEQYF | TGTGCCACCTCCTGGGGGGGGGGCCCCTACGAGCAGTACTTC
- | many | TRBJ1-2 | 13 | TRBV5-8 | CASSLSADYGYTF | TGTGCCAGCAGCTTGTCCGCTGACTATGGCTACACCTTC
TRBD1 | - | TRBJ1-2 | 15 | TRBV12-3/TRBV12-4 | CASSLSGQGVYGYTF | TGTGCCAGCAGTTTAAGCGGACAGGGGGTCTATGGCTACACCTTC
TRBD2 | few | TRBJ2-7 | 16 | TRBV7-2 | CASSYSTGGRSHEQYF | TGTGCCAGCAGTTACTCAACCGGCGGGAGGTCCCACGAGCAGTACTTC
- | - | TRBJ1-2 | 13 | TRBV12-3/TRBV12-4 | CASSRDPRGGYIF | TGTGCCAGCAGTAGGGACCCGAGGGGCGGCTACATCTTC
TRBD2 | many | TRBJ2-5 | 15 | TRBV12-3/TRBV12-4 | CASSLEGLARETQYF | TGTGCCAGCAGTTTAGAGGGACTAGCTCGAGAGACCCAGTACTTC
- | many | TRBJ2-7 | 13 | TRBV2 | CASKSHRLFEQYF | TGTGCCAGCAAGTCCCACCGACTTTTCGAGCAGTACTTC
TRBD2 | - | TRBJ2-7 | 14 | TRBV5-1 | CASSSTGGVREQYF | TGCGCCAGCAGCTCTACGGGAGGTGTGAGGGAGCAGTACTTC
- | - | TRBJ2-5 | 15 | TRBV13 | CASSLGQTSQETQYF | TGTGCCAGCAGCTTAGGCCAGACTAGTCAAGAGACCCAGTACTTC
- | - | TRBJ1-1 | 16 | TRBV6-1 | CASSPPGLQGITEAFF | TGTGCCAGCAGTCCCCCAGGGCTACAGGGTATTACTGAAGCTTTCTTT
- | few | TRBJ1-1 | 15 | TRBV4-2 | CASSQVGQGRAEAFF | TGTGCCAGCAGCCAAGTCGGCCAGGGCAGGGCTGAAGCTTTCTTT
TRBD1 | few | TRBJ1-5 | 16 | TRBV7-9 | CASSNSGDRVSGGKHF | TGTGCCAGCAGCAACTCCGGAGACAGGGTATCGGGCGGAAAGCATTTT
TRBD2 | - | TRBJ2-7 | 16 | TRBV4-3 | CASSQGTSGPSYEQYF | TGCGCCAGCAGCCAGGGGACTAGCGGACCTTCCTACGAGCAGTACTTC
- | many | TRBJ2-5 | 13 | TRBV7-9 | CASSALNRRTQYF | TGTGCCAGCAGCGCCCTAAACCGTCGGACCCAGTACTTC
- | - | TRBJ1-4 | 17 | TRBV29-1 | CSVVEGNYGYTFVKLFF | -
- | many | TRBJ1-2 | 14 | TRBV19 | CASRVRDDDNGYTF | TGTGCCAGTAGGGTCCGGGATGACGATAATGGCTACACCTTC
- | few | TRBJ1-1 | 16 | TRBV16 | CASSQSMSQMNTEAFF | TGTGCCAGCAGCCAATCGATGTCACAGATGAACACTGAAGCTTTCTTT
TRBD1 | few | TRBJ1-2 | 18 | TRBV9 | CASSVVPRQGADNYGYTF | TGTGCCAGCAGCGTAGTTCCGCGACAGGGGGCAGACAACTATGGCTACACCTTC
- | many | TRBJ2-7 | 16 | TRBV7-2 | CASSLGPQGTAYEQYF | TGTGCCAGCAGCTTAGGGCCCCAGGGGACCGCCTACGAGCAGTACTTC
- | - | TRBJ2-5 | 13 | TRBV7-2 | CASSLASKASQYF | TGTGCCAGCAGCTTAGCCTCCAAGGCATCCCAGTACTTC
TRBD2 | - | TRBJ2-5 | 16 | TRBV7-3 | CASSPTRGGGRETQYF | TGTGCCAGCAGCCCGACCCGCGGGGGGGGCCGTGAGACCCAGTACTTC
- | many | TRBJ2-7 | 13 | TRBV14 | CASSQTVSYEQYF | TGTGCCAGCAGCCAGACAGTATCCTACGAGCAGTACTTC
- | many | TRBJ1-6 | 14 | TRBV19 | CATDPTGGDSPLHF | TGTGCCACCGATCCGACAGGAGGGGATTCACCCCTCCACTTT
- | - | TRBJ2-3 | 12 | TRBV2 | CASSPPSGSQYF | TGTGCCAGCAGTCCCCCTTCGGGGTCACAGTATTTT
- | - | TRBJ1-1 | 14 | TRBV28 | CASSGQPPNTEAFF | TGTGCCAGCAGTGGACAGCCACCGAACACTGAAGCTTTCTTT
- | many | TRBJ1-2 | 13 | TRBV7-2 | CASSSHSQGGYTF | TGTGCCAGCAGCTCCCACAGTCAGGGCGGCTACACCTTC
TRBD2 | few | TRBJ2-5 | 15 | TRBV11-2 | CASSPSTSVQETQYF | TGTGCCAGCAGCCCATCCACTAGCGTACAAGAGACCCAGTACTTC
TRBD1 | - | TRBJ1-5 | 14 | TRBV6-5 | CASSRTGVYQPQHF | TGTGCCAGCAGTCGGACAGGGGTGTATCAGCCCCAGCATTTT
- | - | TRBJ2-7 | 16 | TRBV25-1 | CASAALTAGTLDEQYF | TGTGCCAGCGCAGCTCTTACGGCCGGGACCTTGGACGAGCAGTACTTC
TRBD1 | many | TRBJ2-5 | 14 | TRBV10-3 | CAISEDREKETQYF | TGTGCCATCAGTGAGGACAGGGAGAAAGAGACCCAGTACTTC
- | - | TRBJ1-6 | 18 | TRBV28 | CASSLSLGLGSYNSPLHF | TGTGCCAGCAGTTTAAGTCTCGGCCTCGGCTCCTATAATTCACCCCTCCACTTT
- | many | TRBJ2-7 | 13 | TRBV4-3 | CASSQDMVYEQYF | TGCGCCAGCAGCCAAGATATGGTATACGAGCAGTACTTC
- | many | TRBJ1-3 | 14 | TRBV10-3 | CAIRDDRFRDTTYF | TGTGCCATCAGGGACGACAGATTCCGGGACACCACATATTTT
- | many | TRBJ1-2 | 16 | TRBV7-9 | CASSSPGGQPPGGYTF | TGTGCCAGCAGTTCACCCGGCGGACAGCCCCCCGGGGGCTACACCTTC
- | large | TRBJ2-7 | 18 | TRBV11-2 | CASSLRGALGGLSYEQYF | TGTGCCAGCAGCTTACGGGGAGCCTTAGGGGGGTTGTCCTACGAGCAGTACTTC
- | many | TRBJ2-6 | 19 | TRBV6-5 | CASSSIGGKRASGANVLTF | TGTGCCAGCAGTTCGATAGGAGGGAAAAGGGCTTCTGGGGCCAACGTCCTGACTTTC
- | many | TRBJ1-6 | 13 | TRBV7-3 | CASSLSQNSPLHF | TGTGCCAGCAGCTTAAGTCAGAATTCACCCCTCCACTTT
- | - | TRBJ1-6 | 13 | TRBV6-5 | CASTPGRGSPLHF | TGTGCCAGCACCCCGGGGAGGGGGTCACCCCTCCACTTT
- | many | TRBJ1-2 | 13 | TRBV11-2 | CASSLNLNYGYTF | TGTGCCAGCAGCTTAAACCTGAACTATGGCTACACCTTC